Below, 9 T cell receptor beta chains from the same sample are listed, as sequenced in a study of blood T cell repertoires in COVID-19. Here immunoSEQ multiplex PCR was the method, and the copy in TCRdb shows in-frame clones only, minus some. This table has about 250,000 clones, around 84% appearing once. Sequencing was done on a sample of PBMCs or T cells enriched from blood (not recorded which). All receptors derive from a man aged 35-49 years who had recovered from COVID-19.

V is TRBV9 and J is TRBJ1-4; tentative D call: TRBD1 (5 bases). Trimming cost V 2 bases and J 11 bases, with 16 bases left between them. From germline, CDR1 is SGDLS and CDR2 YYNGEE. This CDR3 comprises 14 residues. The CDR3 sequence is CASSVGGGFGKLFF. As DNA, the CDR3 is TGTGCCAGCAGCGTGGGGGGAGGGTTTGGGAAACTGTTTTTT.

This chain joins TRBV7-2 and TRBJ2-1; the match to TRBD2 covers 12 bases. J gave up 4 bases and V 2 bases, and 6 bases lay outside the gene matches. Germline CDR1 is SGHTA and CDR2 is FQGNSA. This CDR3 contains 17 residues. CDR3 nucleotides: TGTGCCAGCAGCTTACAGCCGACTAGCGGGGGTTACAATGAGCAGTTCTTC. It yields the protein CASSLQPTSGGYNEQFF.

This clone was seen a handful of times. This rearrangement joins TRBV6-5 to TRBJ2-1; 8 nucleotides line up with TRBD2. Germline loops: CDR1 MNHEY, CDR2 SVGAGI. This CDR3 region has 15 residues. J was trimmed by 3 bases and V by 6 bases; bases with no gene match: 7. Here the CDR3 reads CASRLAGWIYNEQFF. The CDR3 DNA sequence: TGTGCCAGCAGGTTAGCGGGGTGGATCTACAATGAGCAGTTCTTC.

The chain links TRBV27 to TRBJ2-7; 10 bases line up with TRBD2. The CDR3 has 15 residues. Trimming cost V 8 bases and J 5 bases; bases outside gene matches: 12. Germline V gene data show CDR1 as MNHEY and CDR2 as SMNVEV (reference sequence). The CDR3 is CASQMLAGASDEQYF. In DNA form, the CDR3 reads TGTGCCAGCCAAATGCTAGCGGGAGCTTCTGACGAGCAGTACTTC.

V gene TRBV19 combines with J gene TRBJ2-1; TRBD2 matches at 7 bases. The CDR3 consists of 14 residues. Per the germline V gene, CDR1 is LNHDA and CDR2 is SQIVND (reference sequence). The J segment lost 5 bases and the V segment lost 10 bases, leaving 11 bases of the junction unmatched. The CDR3 region is CATKGGRVDNEQFF. CDR3 DNA sequence: TGTGCCACCAAAGGCGGGAGAGTCGACAATGAGCAGTTCTTC. Combining the CDR3 with reference TRBV19 and TRBJ2-1 gives the whole variable domain DGGITQSPKYLFRKEGQNVTLSCEQNLNHDAMYWYRQDPGQGLRLIYYSQIVNDFQKGDIAEGYSVSREKKESFPLTVTSAQKNPTAFYLCATKGGRVDNEQFFGPGTRLTVL.

This chain joins TRBV28 and TRBJ2-1; D call uncertain. With 6 bases removed from V and 4 bases from J, the gap between germline ends came to 19 bases. The CDR3 sequence is 16 residues long. Germline V lookup: CDR1 MDHEN, CDR2 SYDVKM. CDR3: CASSSPGTDLYNEQFF. CDR3 coding DNA: TGTGCCAGCAGCTCCCCTGGCACAGATCTATACAATGAGCAGTTCTTC.

The rearrangement links TRBV5-1 to TRBJ2-1, with TRBD2 matching over 10 bases. The CDR3 runs 16 residues. CDR1 and CDR2 (germline): SGHRS, YFSETQ. With 2 bases clipped from V and 5 bases from J, the junction kept 7 bases outside the gene matches. The CDR3 DNA reads as TGCGCCAGCAGCTTACAGCTAGCGGGAGCCAACAATGAGCAGTTCTTC. It encodes CASSLQLAGANNEQFF.

The rearrangement joins TRBV24-1 to TRBJ2-7; 15 nucleotides line up with TRBD2. The J segment lost 3 bases and the V segment lost 6 bases, leaving 5 bases of the junction unmatched. The germline V gene encodes CDR1 KGHDR and CDR2 SFDVKD. CDR3 length equals 16 residues. Here the CDR3 DNA reads TGTGCCACCAGTCCCGGACTAGCGGGGGGGCTCTACGAGCAGTACTTC. This sequence encodes CATSPGLAGGLYEQYF.

This clone appeared once. This sequence joins TRBV5-8 and TRBJ1-2; D is unclear. The CDR3 spans 14 residues. V gave up 2 bases and J gave up 2 bases, with 10 bases separating them. Germline V gene data show CDR1 as SGHTS and CDR2 as YDEGEE. CDR3 sequence reads: CASSFFPENYGYTF. The CDR3 nucleotides read TGTGCCAGCAGCTTCTTTCCAGAAAACTATGGCTACACCTTC.